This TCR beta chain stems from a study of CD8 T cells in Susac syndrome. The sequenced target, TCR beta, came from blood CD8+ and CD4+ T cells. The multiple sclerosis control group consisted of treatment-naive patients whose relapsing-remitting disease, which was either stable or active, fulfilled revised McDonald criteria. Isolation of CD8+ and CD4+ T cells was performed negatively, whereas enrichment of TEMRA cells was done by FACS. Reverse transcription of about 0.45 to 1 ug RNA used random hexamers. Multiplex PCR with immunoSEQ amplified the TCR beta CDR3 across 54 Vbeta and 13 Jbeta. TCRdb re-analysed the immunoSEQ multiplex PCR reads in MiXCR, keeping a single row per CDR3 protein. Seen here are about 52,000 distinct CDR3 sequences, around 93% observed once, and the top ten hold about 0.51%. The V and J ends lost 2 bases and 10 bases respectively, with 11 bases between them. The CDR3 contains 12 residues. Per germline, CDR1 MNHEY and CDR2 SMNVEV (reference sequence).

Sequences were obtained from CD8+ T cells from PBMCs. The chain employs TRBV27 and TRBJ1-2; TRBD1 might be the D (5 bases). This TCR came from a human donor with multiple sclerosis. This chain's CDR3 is CASSLGGGVYTF. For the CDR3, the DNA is TGTGCCAGCAGTTTAGGGGGAGGAGTCTACACCTTC.